This T cell receptor (beta chain) came from a study of T-cell reconstitution after alpha-beta-depleted transplantation in children. Overall study findings and caveats: At around two months after transplant, the alpha-beta T cells were reportedly derived from several hundred expanded clones that came from non-depleted graft cells. Recipient T cells and thymic progenitors that survived gave rise to the high TCRbeta diversity observed at day 60 in some patients. The main origin of T-cell counts and diversity one year after transplant was newly produced T cells.

Comments on this clonotype: What it binds is unknown.

TCRbeta library preparation incorporated unique molecular identifiers. TCRdb fed the PCR reads into MiXCR, producing one record per CDR3 protein. Here the sample spans about 830,000 distinct CDR3 sequences, about 16% being singletons. Germline V lookup: CDR1 LNHNV, CDR2 YYDKDF (reference sequence). V gave up 0 bases and J gave up 0 bases; unmatched junction bases: 1. This CDR3 spans 16 amino acids. The TCR was taken from a male patient younger than 18 who had a stem cell transplant for acute lymphoblastic leukemia, so the T cells may come from the graft donor. The sequences come from PBMCs, mostly from graft donor cells, collected 360 days after TCRalphabeta/CD19-depleted stem cell transplant. This chain uses TRBV15 with TRBJ2-4, with 8 bases that match TRBD2. The CDR3 spells CATSRDREGAKNIQYF. CDR3 nucleotides: TGTGCCACCAGCAGAGACCGGGAGGGAGCCAAAAACATTCAGTACTTC.